Below, 9 T cell receptor beta chains from the same sample are listed, as sequenced in a study of blood T cell repertoires in COVID-19. This table comes from immunoSEQ multiplex PCR, and its TCRdb copy is limited to in-frame clones, with some not included. Of around 58,000 clones listed, around 90% are singletons. Material for sequencing was peripheral blood. The source of these receptors is a man aged 55 to 70 with active COVID-19.

V gene TRBV29-1 combines with J gene TRBJ2-5, with a weak D call TRBD2 (5 bases). This CDR3 is 16 amino acids long. V lost 3 bases and J 0 bases, leaving 17 bases between the germline ends. Germline assignment: CDR1 SQVTM and CDR2 ANQGSEA. This CDR3 reads CSVDRTGKRYQETQYF. For the CDR3, the DNA is TGCAGCGTTGACCGGACTGGAAAACGCTACCAAGAGACCCAGTACTTC. The entire variable domain, with the rest obtained from reference TRBV29-1 and TRBJ2-5, is as follows: SAVISQKPSRDICQRGTSLTIQCQVDSQVTMMFWYRQQPGQSLTLIATANQGSEATYESGFVIDKFPISRPNLTFSTLTVSNMSPEDSSIYLCSVDRTGKRYQETQYFGPGTRLLVL.

The chain uses TRBV19 and TRBJ2-7, with D uncertain. Deletions cut 0 bases from V and 1 base from J, with 7 bases between. The CDR3 runs 14 residues. Germline V gives CDR1 LNHDA, CDR2 SQIVND (reference sequence). The CDR3 sequence: CASSIDWASYEQYF. The CDR3 region has the DNA TGTGCCAGTAGTATAGATTGGGCTTCCTACGAGCAGTACTTC.

J is TRBJ1-5 and V is TRBV18; D is undetermined. This CDR3 contains 16 residues. Trimming removed 0 bases from V and 1 base from J, with 10 bases in between. Looked up from germline, CDR1 is KGHSH and CDR2 is LQKENI. The CDR3 spells CASSPPKFGSNQPQHF. The CDR3, as DNA: TGTGCCAGCTCACCACCGAAATTTGGCAGCAATCAGCCCCAGCATTTT.

The CDR3 bases are TGCAGCGTTGGACATTCCCAAGAGACCCAGTACTTC. Its translation: CSVGHSQETQYF. This rearrangement joins TRBV29-1 to TRBJ2-5, with D unclear. The V gene lost 4 bases and the J gene lost 1 base, with 7 bases spanning the gap. Germline V CDR1 and CDR2: SQVTM, ANQGSEA. The CDR3 totals 12 residues.

The chain joins TRBV28 to TRBJ1-2; perhaps TRBD1 as D (5 bases). V was pared by 2 bases and J by 4 bases, with 11 bases between. Per germline, CDR1 MDHEN and CDR2 SYDVKM. CDR3 length: 14 amino acids. This CDR3 is CASSLLHRSYGYTF. The CDR3 bases are TGTGCCAGCAGTTTACTTCACAGGAGCTATGGCTACACCTTC.

This sequence joins TRBV6-6 and TRBJ1-1; 9 bases fit TRBD1. CDR1 and CDR2 (germline): MNHNY, SVGAGI (reference sequence). The CDR3 runs to 13 residues. V gave up 10 bases and J gave up 5 bases; unmatched junction bases: 8. CDR3 coding DNA: TGTGCCACCAGGGACAGGGCCGAGACTGAAGCTTTCTTT. It specifies CATRDRAETEAFF.

The gene calls are TRBV21-1 and TRBJ1-5; TRBD1 is the table's D call, not checked against the DNA. TRBV21-1 is designated a pseudogene. This CDR3 is 16 amino acids long. The CDR3 here is CARTGLDEYSNQPQHF. In DNA, the CDR3 is TGTGCAAGGACAGGACTGGACGAATATAGCAATCAGCCCCAGCATTTT.

This clone is a singleton in its sample. This rearrangement joins TRBV11-2 to TRBJ1-1; TRBD1 is a possible D gene (5 bases). CDR3 length: 16 amino acids. V was shortened by 4 bases and J by 4 bases, with 19 bases between the two germline ends. Looked up from germline, CDR1 is SGHAT and CDR2 is FQNNGV. CDR3 DNA sequence: TGTGCCAGCAGCTACCCAGGACTTGTCGGGGGCACTGAAGCTTTCTTT. Its protein is CASSYPGLVGGTEAFF.

The chain has TRBV5-5 and TRBJ1-6, with a possible D match to TRBD1 (5 bases). The CDR3 covers 13 residues. Germline V gives CDR1 SGHKS, CDR2 YYEKEE (reference sequence). The V gene lost 5 bases and the J gene lost 8 bases, with 11 bases spanning the gap. CDR3 region: CASSTGPDSPLHF. CDR3 bases: TGTGCCAGCAGTACAGGACCGGATTCACCCCTCCACTTT.